The clone carrying this T cell receptor beta chain was detected only a few times. The data were taken from a study of technical replicates of blood from a few donors. Germline loops: CDR1 KGHSY, CDR2 FQNENV. This CDR3 contains 15 residues. V lost 7 bases and J lost 2, with 14 bases in between. The method was immunoSEQ multiplex PCR; TCRdb's version includes in-frame clones alone and lacks a portion of them. The sample holds about 79,000 clones, 80% to 95% seen once. The TCR sequence derives from a human donor in good health. Some clones in this sample may be carry-over from other donors' samples. The sample comprised T cells isolated from PBMCs. The V call is TRBV16, the J call TRBJ2-2; no firm D call. As DNA, the CDR3 is TGTGCCAGCACCTCCTCCCGACAAAACACCGGGGAGCTGTTTTTT. Translating gives CASTSSRQNTGELFF. Based on the CDR3 plus reference TRBV16 and TRBJ2-2, the full variable domain is GEEVAQTPKHLVRGEGQKAKLYCAPIKGHSYVFWYQQVLKNEFKFLISFQNENVFDETGMPKERFSAKCLPNSPCSLEIQATKLEDSAVYFCASTSSRQNTGELFFGEGSRLTVL.